This entry lists 28 T cell receptor beta chains sequenced from one sample in a study of T-cell memory formation after mild COVID-19. Using its own MiXCR run on the 5' RACE reads, TCRdb lists one record per CDR3 protein. Found here are hundreds of thousands of distinct CDR3 sequences, 20% of them singletons; the top ten hold 7.5% to 9.5%. The sequencing input was PBMCs or a T cell subset sorted from them (not recorded which). The receptors shown here come from an adult woman who had mild COVID-19 (a few samples of this study predate the infection). Cell type and time point are not known.

This clonotype occurred a few times. The chain has TRBV3-1 and TRBJ2-5; TRBD1 agrees at 7 bases. This CDR3 is built from 16 residues. The germline CDR1 and CDR2 sequences are LGHDT and YNNKEL (reference sequence). After removal of 1 base from V and 1 base from J, the junction contained 6 bases not matched to a gene. The CDR3 spells CASSQVGQVVQETQYF. The CDR3 DNA sequence: TGTGCCAGCAGCCAAGTAGGACAGGTAGTCCAAGAGACCCAGTACTTC.

The chain joins TRBV12-3 or TRBV12-4 to TRBJ1-5; 10 bases line up with TRBD1. The CDR3 has 16 residues. Germline trimming cut 3 bases from V and 7 bases from J; bases unmatched to any gene: 9. As DNA, the CDR3 is TGTGCCAGCAGTTTGGTCCGGGGGACAGGGGCCCAGCCCCAGCATTTT. Translation: CASSLVRGTGAQPQHF.

This chain connects TRBV7-6 to TRBJ2-3; TRBD1 might be the D (6 bases). The V end lost 2 bases, the J end lost 6 bases, and 24 bases lay between the germline ends. CDR3 length: 18 residues. The germline V gene encodes CDR1 SGHVS and CDR2 FNYEAQ. The CDR3 nucleotides read TGTGCCAGCAGCTTACTCCCCCGGTCGGACAGAGGGTTTGATACGCAGTATTTT. This gives the protein CASSLLPRSDRGFDTQYF.

The V gene is TRBV9, the J gene TRBJ2-1, with D perhaps assigned TRBD1 or TRBD2 (6 bases each). There are 15 residues in the CDR3. Germline CDR1 is SGDLS and CDR2 is YYNGEE. The V end was cut by 6 bases, the J end by 0 bases, with 13 bases between. In DNA form, the CDR3 reads TGTGCCAGCACCACGGGGGCAGGCTCCTACAATGAGCAGTTCTTC. This encodes CASTTGAGSYNEQFF.

This chain connects TRBV5-5 to TRBJ2-2; 7 bases fit TRBD1. The CDR3 contains 16 residues. Losses at the gene ends were 0 bases for V and 4 bases for J; bases not matched to a gene: 6. The germline V gene encodes CDR1 SGHKS and CDR2 YYEKEE (reference sequence). CDR3 sequence: CASSLAGTVLTGELFF. CDR3 nucleotides: TGTGCCAGCAGCTTGGCCGGGACAGTCCTCACCGGGGAGCTGTTTTTT.

This clonotype came up a few times. The rearrangement links TRBV6-6 to TRBJ1-1; D unclear. The CDR3 has 13 amino acids. Trimming pared 6 bases from V and 7 bases from J, leaving 15 bases between. Germline V gene lookup returns CDR1 MNHNY and CDR2 SVGAGI (reference sequence). CDR3 bases: TGTGCCAGCAGCCCACCCGGGAAGGGTGAAGCTTTCTTT. The encoded protein is CASSPPGKGEAFF.

The chain combines TRBV5-1 with TRBJ2-4; 8 nucleotides align to TRBD1. The CDR3 extends over 14 amino acids. Per germline, CDR1 SGHRS and CDR2 YFSETQ. The V segment lost 4 bases and the J segment 9 bases; nucleotides outside the gene matches: 9. The CDR3 here is CASSPSGGRGIQYF. CDR3 bases: TGCGCCAGCAGCCCATCAGGGGGCCGGGGCATTCAGTACTTC.

This chain links TRBV12-3 or TRBV12-4 with TRBJ1-5; D may be TRBD1 (5 bases). This CDR3 comprises 12 residues. Trimming took off 5 bases at V and 4 bases at J, with 6 bases between the two ends. This CDR3 is CASSRQNQPQHF. In DNA, the CDR3 is TGTGCCAGCAGTAGACAGAATCAGCCCCAGCATTTT.

The sample holds a few counts of this clonotype. The V and J genes are TRBV3-1 and TRBJ1-5; 7 nucleotides align to TRBD1. Losses at the gene ends were 1 base for V and 4 bases for J; bases not matched to a gene: 10. Germline lookup yields CDR1 LGHDT and CDR2 YNNKEL (reference sequence). The CDR3 length is 17 residues. The CDR3 DNA reads as TGTGCCAGCAGCCAAGGGGCAGGGGGTGAACGGAATCAGCCCCAGCATTTT. Protein sequence: CASSQGAGGERNQPQHF.

The V gene is TRBV4-1, the J gene TRBJ1-1, with no clear D. The CDR3 consists of 13 residues. V shed 8 bases and J shed 1 base, with 11 bases lying between them. The germline V gene encodes CDR1 MGHRA and CDR2 YSYEKL. DNA of the CDR3: TGCGCCAGCGAGGCGGAACAGAACACTGAAGCTTTCTTT. Protein product: CASEAEQNTEAFF.

This clonotype was recorded at least ten times. The chain links TRBV29-1 to TRBJ2-5; D uncertain. This CDR3 is 12 amino acids long. V gave up 2 bases and J gave up 2 bases, with 6 bases separating them. Germline lookup yields CDR1 SQVTM and CDR2 ANQGSEA. Written as DNA, the CDR3 is TGCAGCGTTGAACATCTACAAGAGACCCAGTACTTC. It specifies CSVEHLQETQYF.

This rearrangement joins TRBV20-1 to TRBJ2-3; 11 bases line up with TRBD2. V lost 6 bases and J lost 1; bases outside the gene matches: 6. The germline gives CDR1 DFQATT, CDR2 SNEGSKA (reference sequence). The CDR3 spans 15 residues. CDR3 in DNA: TGCAGTGCCCGACCACTAGCGGGGGGCACAGATACGCAGTATTTT. This encodes CSARPLAGGTDTQYF.

V is TRBV3-1 and J is TRBJ2-3, with 9 bases that match TRBD2. Germline trimming cut 4 bases from V and 6 bases from J; bases unmatched to any gene: 11. The CDR3 is 16 residues long. Germline CDR1 and CDR2: LGHDT and YNNKEL (reference sequence). The CDR3 sequence: CASSLRSGSRGDTQYF. CDR3 nucleotide sequence: TGTGCCAGCAGCCTACGTAGCGGGAGTAGGGGGGATACGCAGTATTTT.

This clonotype was seen more than once but under ten times. The chain employs TRBV29-1 and TRBJ2-1; either TRBD1 or TRBD2 may supply D (5 bases each). V was clipped by 3 bases and J by 10 bases, with 13 bases between them. This CDR3 comprises 12 residues. CDR1 is SQVTM, CDR2 ANQGSEA, per germline. CDR3 amino acids: CSVELPGPEQFF. The CDR3 DNA follows: TGCAGCGTTGAGCTACCGGGACCGGAGCAGTTCTTC.

The rearrangement joins TRBV29-1 to TRBJ2-1; 8 bases map to TRBD2. Germline V lookup: CDR1 SQVTM, CDR2 ANQGSEA. The junction had 12 bases not matched to a gene; V was cut back by 7 bases and J by 4 bases. The CDR3 extends over 15 amino acids. CDR3 DNA sequence: TGCAGCGCTGTGGAGGATTTAGCGGGATACAATGAGCAGTTCTTC. The encoded protein is CSAVEDLAGYNEQFF.

The chain has TRBV20-1 and TRBJ2-3; TRBD1 aligns across 7 bases. Per germline, CDR1 DFQATT and CDR2 SNEGSKA (reference sequence). The CDR3 is 18 amino acids. With V trimmed by 6 bases and J by 1 base, 19 bases remained unmatched. The CDR3 region is CSASPKPDQGVGTDTQYF. The CDR3, as DNA: TGCAGTGCAAGTCCTAAACCTGATCAGGGGGTAGGCACAGATACGCAGTATTTT.

The CDR3 reads CATSRDLASNEQFF. CDR3 coding DNA: TGTGCCACCAGCAGAGATCTAGCTTCCAATGAGCAGTTCTTC. The chain carries TRBV15 and TRBJ2-1; D possibly corresponds to TRBD2 (5 bases). The germline CDR1 and CDR2 sequences are LNHNV and YYDKDF (reference sequence). The CDR3 is made up of 14 amino acids. Trimming pared 0 bases from V and 6 bases from J, leaving 9 bases between.

The J gene is TRBJ1-5, the V gene TRBV3-1; tentative D call: TRBD1 (6 bases). Germline CDR1 is LGHDT and CDR2 is YNNKEL (reference sequence). This CDR3 is built from 15 residues. Trimming left V 1 base short and J 11 bases short, with 18 bases between. CDR3 in DNA: TGTGCCAGCAGCCAAGTCCCGGGGGCTAGCGAGTCCCAGCATTTT. Its protein product is CASSQVPGASESQHF.

The chain joins TRBV7-2 to TRBJ2-7; D unresolved. Deletions cut 0 bases from V and 2 bases from J, with 5 bases between. The CDR3 spans 13 residues. In germline, CDR1 is SGHTA, CDR2 FQGNSA. The CDR3 sequence is CASSLAHTYEQYF. The CDR3 DNA follows: TGTGCCAGCAGCTTAGCACATACCTACGAGCAGTACTTC.

The chain recombines TRBV5-1 with TRBJ2-5; weak D call: TRBD1 (6 bases). The CDR3 has 14 amino acids. Germline CDR1 SGHRS, CDR2 YFSETQ. V was shortened by 4 bases and J by 7 bases, with 17 bases between the two germline ends. CDR3 region: CASSKRQEGGTQYF. In DNA form, the CDR3 reads TGCGCCAGCAGCAAAAGACAGGAAGGGGGGACCCAGTACTTC.

This clonotype was seen a few times. The chain joins TRBV7-9 to TRBJ2-6; 9 bases fit TRBD1. The V gene's germline CDR1 is SEHNR and CDR2 FQNEAQ (reference sequence). CDR3 length: 18 residues. Trimming took 6 bases from V and 4 from J; bases not matched to a gene: 13. The CDR3 region is CASRTSGTGFAGANVLTF. In DNA form, the CDR3 reads TGTGCCAGCAGGACATCCGGGACAGGGTTCGCCGGGGCCAACGTCCTGACTTTC.

As concerns this clonotype: The limits of the CDR3 on the DNA are not certain, so only TCRdb's listed CDR3 is given. The V call is TRBV30, the J call TRBJ1-2. The CDR3 contains 11 residues when both ends are counted. Germline V gene sequence: CDR1 GTSNPN, CDR2 SVGIG (reference sequence). CDR3 region: CAWTQFAVGTF.

The V gene is TRBV20-1, the J gene TRBJ2-1, with 9 nucleotides matching TRBD1. Germline CDR1 reads DFQATT; CDR2 reads SNEGSKA (reference sequence). V was clipped by 2 bases and J by 8 bases; unmatched bases: 13. The CDR3 has 16 amino acids. CDR3 bases: TGCAGTGCTAGACACCCGGCGACAGGGGGGCTCGATGAGCAGTTCTTC. Translating gives CSARHPATGGLDEQFF.

This clonotype showed up just a few times. The rearrangement links TRBV4-2 to TRBJ2-1; possible D gene TRBD1, 6 bases. Germline V gene data show CDR1 as LGHNA and CDR2 as YNFKEQ. The CDR3 spans 14 residues. Trimming removed 4 bases at V and 5 bases at J, with 12 bases between. The CDR3 DNA reads as TGTGCCAGCAGCCTAGACAGGACTGACAATGAGCAGTTCTTC. Translated: CASSLDRTDNEQFF.

The rearrangement links TRBV29-1 to TRBJ1-1; no definite D call. Between the trimmed V and J ends, which lost 8 bases and 8 bases, there was a span of 9 bases. The CDR3 spans 9 residues. Per the germline V gene, CDR1 is SQVTM and CDR2 is ANQGSEA. The CDR3 DNA sequence: TGCAGCCCCGGGCCCGAAGCTTTCTTT. Its translation is CSPGPEAFF.

This clonotype has only a few counts. This sequence joins TRBV20-1 and TRBJ2-4, with D maybe TRBD1 (5 bases). V lost 7 bases and J 7 bases, leaving 14 bases between the germline ends. The length of the CDR3 is 12 residues. CDR1 and CDR2 from the germline V gene are DFQATT and SNEGSKA (reference sequence). The CDR3 reads CSVYGPGNIQYF. For the CDR3, the DNA is TGCAGTGTATACGGGCCAGGGAACATTCAGTACTTC.

The rearrangement uses TRBV20-1 and TRBJ2-1; 11 nucleotides line up with TRBD2. CDR1 is DFQATT and CDR2 is SNEGSKA in the germline V gene (reference sequence). V lost 5 bases to trimming and J lost 1 base; unmatched junction nucleotides: 7. The CDR3 covers 16 residues. CDR3 nucleotides: TGCAGTGCTGGACCTAGCGGGAGGCTATCCTACAATGAGCAGTTCTTC. Translation gives CSAGPSGRLSYNEQFF.

The chain joins TRBV7-9 to TRBJ2-5, with D unclear. Germline values: CDR1 SEHNR, CDR2 FQNEAQ (reference sequence). V lost 4 bases and J lost 3, with 12 bases in between. The CDR3 has 14 residues. DNA of the CDR3: TGTGCCAGCAGCTCCCGGGCCCTCGAAGAGACCCAGTACTTC. Protein product: CASSSRALEETQYF.